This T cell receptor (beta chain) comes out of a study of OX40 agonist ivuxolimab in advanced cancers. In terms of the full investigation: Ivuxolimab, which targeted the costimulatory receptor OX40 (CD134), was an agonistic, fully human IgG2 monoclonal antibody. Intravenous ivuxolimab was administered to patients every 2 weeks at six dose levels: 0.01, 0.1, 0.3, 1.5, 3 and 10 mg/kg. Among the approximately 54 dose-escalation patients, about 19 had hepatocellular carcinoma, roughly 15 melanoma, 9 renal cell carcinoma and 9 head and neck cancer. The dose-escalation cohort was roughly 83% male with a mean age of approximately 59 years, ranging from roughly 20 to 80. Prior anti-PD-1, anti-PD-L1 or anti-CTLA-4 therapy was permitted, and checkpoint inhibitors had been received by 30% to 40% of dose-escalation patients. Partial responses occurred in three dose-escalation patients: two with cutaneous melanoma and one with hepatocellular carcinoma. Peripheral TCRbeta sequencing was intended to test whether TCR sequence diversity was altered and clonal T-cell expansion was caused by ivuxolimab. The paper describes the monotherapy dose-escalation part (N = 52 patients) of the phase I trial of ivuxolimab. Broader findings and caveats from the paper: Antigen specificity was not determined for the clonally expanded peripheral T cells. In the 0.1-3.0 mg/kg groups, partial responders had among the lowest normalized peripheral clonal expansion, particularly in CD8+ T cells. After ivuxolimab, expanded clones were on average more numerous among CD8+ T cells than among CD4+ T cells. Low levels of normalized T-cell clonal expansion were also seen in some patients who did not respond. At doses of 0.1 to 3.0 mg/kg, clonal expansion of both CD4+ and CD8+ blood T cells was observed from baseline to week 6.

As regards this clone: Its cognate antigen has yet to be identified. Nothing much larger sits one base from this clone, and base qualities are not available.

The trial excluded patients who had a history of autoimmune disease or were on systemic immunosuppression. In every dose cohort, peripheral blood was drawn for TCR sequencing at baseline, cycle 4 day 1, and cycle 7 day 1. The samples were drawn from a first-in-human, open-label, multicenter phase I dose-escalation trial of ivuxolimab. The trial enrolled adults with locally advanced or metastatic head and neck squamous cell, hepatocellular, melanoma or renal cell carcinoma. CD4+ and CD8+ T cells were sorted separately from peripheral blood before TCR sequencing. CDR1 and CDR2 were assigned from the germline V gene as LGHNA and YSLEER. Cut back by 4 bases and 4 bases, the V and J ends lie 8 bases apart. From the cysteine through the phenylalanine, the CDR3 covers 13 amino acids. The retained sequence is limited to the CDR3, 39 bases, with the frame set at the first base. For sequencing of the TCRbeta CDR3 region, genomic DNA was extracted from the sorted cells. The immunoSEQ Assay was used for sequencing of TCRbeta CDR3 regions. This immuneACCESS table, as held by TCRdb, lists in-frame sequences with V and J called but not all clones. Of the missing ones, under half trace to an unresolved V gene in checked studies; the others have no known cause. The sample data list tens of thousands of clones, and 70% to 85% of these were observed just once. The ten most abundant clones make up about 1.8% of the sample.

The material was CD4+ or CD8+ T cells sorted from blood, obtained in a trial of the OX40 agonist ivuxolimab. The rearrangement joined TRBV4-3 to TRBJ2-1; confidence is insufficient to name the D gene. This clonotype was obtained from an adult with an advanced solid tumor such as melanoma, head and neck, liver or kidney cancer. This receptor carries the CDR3 CASSLYTYNEQFF. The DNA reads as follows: TGCGCCAGCAGCCTTTATACTTACAATGAGCAGTTCTTC.